The 14 T cell receptor beta chains presented below share a single source sample, sequenced in a study of CD8 T cells in Susac syndrome. RNA amounts of about 0.45 to 1 ug underwent reverse transcription with random hexamers. TCRdb fed the immunoSEQ multiplex PCR reads into MiXCR, producing one record per CDR3 protein. The table includes tens of thousands of distinct CDR3 sequences, around nine tenths detected once. Sequenced sample: CD8+ T cells from PBMCs. These receptors came from a human donor with multiple sclerosis.

V gene TRBV6-2 or TRBV6-3 combines with J gene TRBJ2-1; D not resolved. Germline assignment: CDR1 MNHEY and CDR2 SVGEGT. The V end lost 7 bases, the J end lost 5 bases, and 9 bases lay between the germline ends. The CDR3 consists of 12 residues. For the CDR3, the DNA is TGTGCCAGCACTAGAGGACACAATGAGCAGTTCTTC. As protein: CASTRGHNEQFF.

This chain connects TRBV2 to TRBJ2-3, with TRBD2 matching over 8 bases. Per germline, CDR1 SNHLY and CDR2 FYNNEI. The CDR3 is 15 residues long. V lost 3 bases and J lost 2; bases outside the gene matches: 4. This CDR3 reads CASSDSGATTDTQYF. As DNA, the CDR3 is TGTGCCAGCAGTGATAGCGGGGCTACCACAGATACGCAGTATTTT.

The CDR3 region is CASSWESSYNSPLHF. The CDR3 DNA sequence: TGTGCCAGCAGCTGGGAGAGCTCCTATAATTCACCCCTCCACTTT. The chain combines TRBV11-2 with TRBJ1-6; D is uncertain. The V end was cut by 4 bases, the J end by 0 bases, with 7 bases between. The CDR3 spans 15 residues. Per germline, CDR1 SGHAT and CDR2 FQNNGV.

J is TRBJ1-4 and V is TRBV7-3, with TRBD1 matching over 10 bases. V lost 5 bases to trimming and J lost 5 bases; unmatched junction nucleotides: 2. This CDR3 contains 14 residues. Germline CDR1 and CDR2: SGHTA and FQGTGA. The CDR3 protein is CASSPTGGNEKLFF. The DNA for the CDR3 is TGTGCCAGCAGCCCGACAGGGGGCAATGAAAAACTGTTTTTT.

CDR3 residues: CASSYTRHGELFF. The CDR3 DNA is TGTGCCAGCAGTTACACGAGGCACGGGGAGCTGTTTTTT. This chain connects TRBV6-2 or TRBV6-3 to TRBJ2-2; no reliable D call. Germline-derived CDR1 and CDR2 are MNHEY and SVGEGT. The CDR3 totals 13 residues. V lost 2 bases, J lost 7 bases, and 8 bases lay in between.

The genes are TRBV24-1 and TRBJ1-2; perhaps TRBD1 as D (6 bases). V lost 7 bases, J lost 8 bases, and 13 bases lay in between. The CDR3 has 12 residues. The germline V gene encodes CDR1 KGHDR and CDR2 SFDVKD. The CDR3 loop is CATSGTGLGYTF. DNA of the CDR3: TGTGCCACCAGCGGTACAGGGTTGGGCTACACCTTC.

This chain joins TRBV7-9 and TRBJ1-6; 9 nucleotides agree with TRBD1. The CDR3 totals 16 residues. V lost 2 bases, J lost 5 bases, and 4 bases stayed unmatched. In germline, CDR1 is SEHNR, CDR2 FQNEAQ (reference sequence). CDR3 sequence (DNA): TGTGCCAGCAGCTTAACAGGGGGCTTAGATAATTCACCCCTCCACTTT. This sequence encodes CASSLTGGLDNSPLHF.

The chain has TRBV9 and TRBJ1-4, with D possibly matching TRBD1 (5 bases). The germline V gene encodes CDR1 SGDLS and CDR2 YYNGEE. The CDR3 runs 13 residues. The V end was cut by 0 bases, the J end by 6 bases, with 6 bases between. DNA of the CDR3: TGTGCCAGCAGCGTAGGGGGGGATGAAAAACTGTTTTTT. Amino acids: CASSVGGDEKLFF.

The gene calls are TRBV6-4 and TRBJ2-7; 12 positions match TRBD2. Unmatched junction bases numbered 3, after V lost 3 bases and J lost 3 bases. Germline V gene lookup returns CDR1 MRHNA and CDR2 SNTAGT. The CDR3 covers 15 residues. The CDR3 DNA is TGTGCCAGCAGTGAAGGACTAGCGGGGAACTACGAGCAGTACTTC. This codes for CASSEGLAGNYEQYF.

The CDR3 loop is CATRPPGRADGYTF. CDR3 nucleotide sequence: TGTGCCACACGACCCCCCGGGAGGGCGGATGGCTACACCTTC. The rearrangement joins TRBV2 to TRBJ1-2; D unclear. Looked up from germline, CDR1 is SNHLY and CDR2 is FYNNEI. The CDR3 runs 14 residues. V was pared by 10 bases and J by 6 bases, with 21 bases between.

J is TRBJ1-2 and V is TRBV7-6, with D hard to call. The CDR3 runs to 14 residues. CDR1 SGHVS and CDR2 FNYEAQ come from the germline V gene. The germline V and J ends were trimmed by 3 bases and 3 bases, with 11 bases remaining between them. CDR3 sequence: CASSFGSGDYGYTF. The CDR3 nucleotides are TGTGCCAGCAGCTTTGGTTCCGGGGACTATGGCTACACCTTC.

The chain combines TRBV27 with TRBJ1-6; unclear D gene. The germline V gene has CDR1 MNHEY and CDR2 SMNVEV (reference sequence). V dropped 6 bases and J dropped 1 base, with 10 bases sitting between them. The CDR3 is 15 amino acids. DNA of the CDR3: TGTGCCAGCAGCGCCCTGGGATCCTATAATTCACCCCTCCACTTT. As protein: CASSALGSYNSPLHF.

The chain is built from TRBV9 and TRBJ2-5, with 7 positions matching TRBD1. J was trimmed by 3 bases and V by 2 bases; bases with no gene match: 10. Germline CDR1 is SGDLS and CDR2 is YYNGEE. This CDR3 has 16 residues. This CDR3 reads CASSVRDSAVKETQYF. The CDR3 nucleotides read TGTGCCAGCAGCGTTCGGGACAGCGCAGTCAAAGAGACCCAGTACTTC.

The chain joins TRBV27 to TRBJ1-5, with D maybe TRBD1 (5 bases). The CDR3 spans 14 residues. CDR1 and CDR2 (germline): MNHEY, SMNVEV (reference sequence). Deletions cut 7 bases from V and 4 bases from J, with 14 bases between. The CDR3 here is CASKRGALNQPQHF. The CDR3 bases are TGTGCCAGCAAACGCGGGGCGCTTAATCAGCCCCAGCATTTT.